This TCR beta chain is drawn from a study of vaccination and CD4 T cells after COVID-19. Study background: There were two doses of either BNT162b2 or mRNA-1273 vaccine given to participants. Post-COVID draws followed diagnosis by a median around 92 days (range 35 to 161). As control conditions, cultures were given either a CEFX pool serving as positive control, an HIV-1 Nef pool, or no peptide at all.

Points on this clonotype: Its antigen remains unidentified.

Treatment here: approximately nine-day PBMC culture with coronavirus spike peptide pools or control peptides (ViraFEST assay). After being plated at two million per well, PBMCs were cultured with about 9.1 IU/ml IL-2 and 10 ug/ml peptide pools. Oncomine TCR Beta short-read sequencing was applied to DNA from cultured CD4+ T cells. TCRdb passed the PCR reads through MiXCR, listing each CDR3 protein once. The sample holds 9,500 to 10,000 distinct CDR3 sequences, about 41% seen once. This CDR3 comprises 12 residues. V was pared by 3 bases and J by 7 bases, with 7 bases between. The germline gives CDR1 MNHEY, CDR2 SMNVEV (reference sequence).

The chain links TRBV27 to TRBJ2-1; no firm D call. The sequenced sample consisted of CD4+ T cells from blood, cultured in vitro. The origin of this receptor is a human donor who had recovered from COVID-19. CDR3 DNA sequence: TGTGCCAGCAGTTTCCGGCAGAATGAGCAGTTCTTC. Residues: CASSFRQNEQFF.